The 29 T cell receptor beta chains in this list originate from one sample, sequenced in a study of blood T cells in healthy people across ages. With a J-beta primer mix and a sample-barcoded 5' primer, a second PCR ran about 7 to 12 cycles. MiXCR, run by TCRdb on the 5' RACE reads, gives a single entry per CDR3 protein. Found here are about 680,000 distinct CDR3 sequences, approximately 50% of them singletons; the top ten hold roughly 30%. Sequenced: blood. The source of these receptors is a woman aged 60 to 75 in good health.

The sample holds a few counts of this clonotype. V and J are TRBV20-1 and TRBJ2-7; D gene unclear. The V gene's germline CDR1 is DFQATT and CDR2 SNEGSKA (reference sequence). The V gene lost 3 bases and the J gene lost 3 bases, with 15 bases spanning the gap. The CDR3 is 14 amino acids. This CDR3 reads CSASFSTEYYEQYF. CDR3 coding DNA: TGCAGTGCTAGTTTTTCGACCGAATACTACGAGCAGTACTTC.

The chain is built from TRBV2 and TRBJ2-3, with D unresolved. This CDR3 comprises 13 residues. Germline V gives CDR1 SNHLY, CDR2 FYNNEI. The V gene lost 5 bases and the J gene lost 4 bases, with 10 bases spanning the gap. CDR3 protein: CASSSLEPDTQYF. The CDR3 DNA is TGTGCCAGCAGTAGTTTAGAGCCAGATACGCAGTATTTT.

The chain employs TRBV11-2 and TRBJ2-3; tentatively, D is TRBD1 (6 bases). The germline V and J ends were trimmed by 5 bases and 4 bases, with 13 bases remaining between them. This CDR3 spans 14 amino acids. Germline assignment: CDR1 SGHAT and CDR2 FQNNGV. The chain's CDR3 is CASSIRGTADTQYF. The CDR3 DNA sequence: TGTGCCAGCAGCATCAGGGGTACCGCAGATACGCAGTATTTT.

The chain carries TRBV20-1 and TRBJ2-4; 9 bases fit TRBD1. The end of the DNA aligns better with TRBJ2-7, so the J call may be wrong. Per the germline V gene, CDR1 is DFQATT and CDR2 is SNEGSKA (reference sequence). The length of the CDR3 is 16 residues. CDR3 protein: CSAPGQGWSVAYEQYF. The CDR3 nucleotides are TGCAGTGCTCCGGGACAGGGTTGGTCAGTGGCCTACGAGCAGTACTTC.

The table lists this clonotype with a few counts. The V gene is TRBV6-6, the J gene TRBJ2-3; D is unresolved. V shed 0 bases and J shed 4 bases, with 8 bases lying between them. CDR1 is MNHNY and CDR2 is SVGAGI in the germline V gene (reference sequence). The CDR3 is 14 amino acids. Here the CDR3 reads CASSYSVEADTQYF. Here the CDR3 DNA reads TGTGCCAGCAGTTACTCCGTCGAAGCAGATACGCAGTATTTT.

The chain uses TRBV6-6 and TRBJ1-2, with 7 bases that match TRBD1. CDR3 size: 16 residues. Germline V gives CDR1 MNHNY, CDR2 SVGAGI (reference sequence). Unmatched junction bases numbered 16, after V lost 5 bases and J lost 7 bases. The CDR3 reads CASSDPGTVLFGGYTF. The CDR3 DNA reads TGTGCCAGCAGTGACCCCGGGACAGTTTTATTTGGTGGCTACACCTTC.

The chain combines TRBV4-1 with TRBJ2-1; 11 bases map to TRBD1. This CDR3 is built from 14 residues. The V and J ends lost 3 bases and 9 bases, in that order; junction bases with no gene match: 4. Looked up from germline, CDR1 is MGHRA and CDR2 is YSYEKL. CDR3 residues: CASSQGQGVGEQFF. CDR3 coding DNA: TGCGCCAGCAGCCAGGGACAGGGGGTGGGTGAGCAGTTCTTC.

The CDR3 region is CASSLGSQPYEQYF. The CDR3 DNA reads TGTGCCAGCAGCTTGGGCAGTCAACCCTACGAGCAGTACTTC. The chain joins TRBV7-2 to TRBJ2-7; no clear D. Per the germline V gene, CDR1 is SGHTA and CDR2 is FQGNSA. The CDR3 totals 14 residues. V was shortened by 3 bases and J by 2 bases, with 11 bases between the two germline ends.

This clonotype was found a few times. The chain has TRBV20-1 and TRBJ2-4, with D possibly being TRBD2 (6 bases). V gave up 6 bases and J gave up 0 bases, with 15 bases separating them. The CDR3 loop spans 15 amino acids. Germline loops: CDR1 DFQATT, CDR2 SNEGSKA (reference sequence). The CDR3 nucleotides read TGCAGTGCAACGACTAGACAGTTAGCCAAAAACATTCAGTACTTC. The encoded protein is CSATTRQLAKNIQYF.

This CDR3 reads CASSSDSWGNEQFF. In nucleotides, the CDR3 is TGTGCCAGCAGTTCCGACAGCTGGGGCAATGAGCAGTTCTTC. J is TRBJ2-1 and V is TRBV6-5, with D possibly being TRBD1 (5 bases). CDR1 and CDR2 (germline): MNHEY, SVGAGI. CDR3 size: 14 residues. Trimming pared 4 bases from V and 6 bases from J, leaving 13 bases between.

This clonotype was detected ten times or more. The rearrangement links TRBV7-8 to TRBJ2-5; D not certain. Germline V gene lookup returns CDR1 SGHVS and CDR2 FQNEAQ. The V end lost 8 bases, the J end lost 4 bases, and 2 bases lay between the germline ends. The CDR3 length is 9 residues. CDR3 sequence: CASGETQYF. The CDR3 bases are TGTGCCAGCGGAGAGACCCAGTACTTC. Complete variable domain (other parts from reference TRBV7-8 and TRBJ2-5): GAGVSQSPRYKVAKRGQDVALRCDPISGHVSLFWYQQALGQGPEFLTYFQNEAQLDKSGLPSDRFFAERPEGSVSTLKIQRTQQEDSAVYLCASGETQYFGPGTRLLVL.

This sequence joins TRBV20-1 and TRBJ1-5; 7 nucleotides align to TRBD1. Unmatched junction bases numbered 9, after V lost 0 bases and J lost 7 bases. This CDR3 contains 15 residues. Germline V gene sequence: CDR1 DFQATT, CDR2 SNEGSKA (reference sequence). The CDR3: CSARDPSGGHQPQHF. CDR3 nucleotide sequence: TGCAGTGCTAGAGATCCGTCAGGGGGACACCAGCCCCAGCATTTT.

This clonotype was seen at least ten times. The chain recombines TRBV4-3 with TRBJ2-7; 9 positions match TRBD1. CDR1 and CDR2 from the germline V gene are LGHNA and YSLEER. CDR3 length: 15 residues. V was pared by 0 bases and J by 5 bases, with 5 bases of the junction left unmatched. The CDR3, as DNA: TGCGCCAGCAGCCAAGATGTGGGACAGGGTCACGAGCAGTACTTC. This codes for CASSQDVGQGHEQYF.

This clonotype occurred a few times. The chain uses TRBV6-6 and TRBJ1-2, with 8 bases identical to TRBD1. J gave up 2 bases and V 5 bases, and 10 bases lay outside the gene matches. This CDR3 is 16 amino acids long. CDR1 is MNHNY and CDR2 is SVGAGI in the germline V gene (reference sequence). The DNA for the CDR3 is TGTGCCAGCAGTCATGCGCAGGGGGCCCTAAACTATGGCTACACCTTC. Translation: CASSHAQGALNYGYTF.

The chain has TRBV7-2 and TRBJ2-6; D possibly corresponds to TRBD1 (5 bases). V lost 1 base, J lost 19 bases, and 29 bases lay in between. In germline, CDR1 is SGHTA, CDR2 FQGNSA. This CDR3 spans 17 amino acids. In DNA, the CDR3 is TGTGCCAGCAGCTTAGGGCCGCGGAGCTCTGGGGCCAACGCCCTAACTTTC. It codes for CASSLGPRSSGANALTF.

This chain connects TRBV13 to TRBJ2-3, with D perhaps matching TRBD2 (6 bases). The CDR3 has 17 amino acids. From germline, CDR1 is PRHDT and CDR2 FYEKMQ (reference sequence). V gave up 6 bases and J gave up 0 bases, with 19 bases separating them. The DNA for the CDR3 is TGTGCCAGCAGGCATTCCCCGGGAGACCCTAGCACAGATACGCAGTATTTT. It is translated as CASRHSPGDPSTDTQYF. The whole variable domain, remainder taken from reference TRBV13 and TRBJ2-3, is AAGVIQSPRHLIKEKRETATLKCYPIPRHDTVYWYQQGPGQDPQFLISFYEKMQSDKGSIPDRFSAQQFSDYHSELNMSSLELGDSALYFCASRHSPGDPSTDTQYFGPGTRLTVL.

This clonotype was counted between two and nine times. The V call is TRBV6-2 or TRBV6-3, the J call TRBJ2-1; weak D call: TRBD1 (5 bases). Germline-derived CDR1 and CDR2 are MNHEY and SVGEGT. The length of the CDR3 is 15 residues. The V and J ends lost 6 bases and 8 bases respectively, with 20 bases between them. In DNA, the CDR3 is TGTGCCAGCAGACAGTACAACTTCGGCAGGGATGAGCAGTTCTTC. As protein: CASRQYNFGRDEQFF.

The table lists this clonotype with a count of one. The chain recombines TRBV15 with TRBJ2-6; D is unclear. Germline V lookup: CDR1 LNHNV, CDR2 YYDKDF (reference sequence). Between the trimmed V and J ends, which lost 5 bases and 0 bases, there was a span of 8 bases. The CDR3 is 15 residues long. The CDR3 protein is CATSLRGSGANVLTF. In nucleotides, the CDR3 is TGTGCCACCAGCTTGCGTGGCTCTGGGGCCAACGTCCTGACTTTC.

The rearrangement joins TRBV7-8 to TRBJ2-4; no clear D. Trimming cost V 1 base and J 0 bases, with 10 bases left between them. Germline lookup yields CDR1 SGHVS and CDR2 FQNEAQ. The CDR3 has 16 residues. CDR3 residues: CASSLVRELAKNIQYF. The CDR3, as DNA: TGTGCCAGCAGCTTAGTTAGGGAACTAGCCAAAAACATTCAGTACTTC.

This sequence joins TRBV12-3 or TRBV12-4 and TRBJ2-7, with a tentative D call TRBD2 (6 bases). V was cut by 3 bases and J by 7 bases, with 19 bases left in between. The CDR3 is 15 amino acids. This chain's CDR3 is CASSFQGLGRNEQYF. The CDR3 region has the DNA TGTGCCAGCAGTTTTCAGGGACTGGGGAGGAATGAGCAGTACTTC.

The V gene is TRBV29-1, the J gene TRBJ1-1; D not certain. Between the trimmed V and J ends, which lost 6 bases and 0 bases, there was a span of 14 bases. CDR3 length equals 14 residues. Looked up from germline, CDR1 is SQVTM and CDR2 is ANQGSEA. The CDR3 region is CSVRTQSMNTEAFF. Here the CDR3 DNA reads TGCAGCGTCAGAACACAGTCGATGAACACTGAAGCTTTCTTT. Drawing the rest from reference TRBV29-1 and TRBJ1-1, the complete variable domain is SAVISQKPSRDICQRGTSLTIQCQVDSQVTMMFWYRQQPGQSLTLIATANQGSEATYESGFVIDKFPISRPNLTFSTLTVSNMSPEDSSIYLCSVRTQSMNTEAFFGQGTRLTVV.

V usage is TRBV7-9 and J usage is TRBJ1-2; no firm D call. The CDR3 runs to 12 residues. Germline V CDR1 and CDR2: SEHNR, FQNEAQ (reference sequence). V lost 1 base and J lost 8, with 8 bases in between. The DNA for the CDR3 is TGTGCCAGCAGCTTAGACCACCGAGGCTACACCTTC. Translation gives CASSLDHRGYTF.

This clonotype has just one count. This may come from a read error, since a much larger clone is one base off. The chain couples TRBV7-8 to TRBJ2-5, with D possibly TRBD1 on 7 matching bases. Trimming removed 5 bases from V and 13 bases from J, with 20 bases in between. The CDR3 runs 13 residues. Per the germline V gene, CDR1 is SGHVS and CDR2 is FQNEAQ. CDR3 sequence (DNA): TGTGCCAGCAGCGTAAAGGAGGGGGCGCCTCGGTACTTC. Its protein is CASSVKEGAPRYF.

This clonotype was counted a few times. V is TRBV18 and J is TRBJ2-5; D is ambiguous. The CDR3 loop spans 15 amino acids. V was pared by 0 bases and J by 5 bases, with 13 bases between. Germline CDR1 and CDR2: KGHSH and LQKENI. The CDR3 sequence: CASSPPNRALETQYF. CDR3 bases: TGTGCCAGCTCACCACCTAACCGGGCATTGGAGACCCAGTACTTC.

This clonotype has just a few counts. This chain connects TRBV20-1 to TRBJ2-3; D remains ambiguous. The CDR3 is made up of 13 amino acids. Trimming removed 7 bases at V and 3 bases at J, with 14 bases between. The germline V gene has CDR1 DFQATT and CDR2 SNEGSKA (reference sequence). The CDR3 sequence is CSGMMTPTDTQYF. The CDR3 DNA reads TGCAGTGGCATGATGACCCCAACAGATACGCAGTATTTT.

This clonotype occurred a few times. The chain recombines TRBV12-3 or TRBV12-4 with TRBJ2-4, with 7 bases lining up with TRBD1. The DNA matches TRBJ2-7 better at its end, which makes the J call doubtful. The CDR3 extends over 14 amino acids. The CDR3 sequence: CASSIGQVLYEQYF. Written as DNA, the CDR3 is TGTGCCAGCAGCATAGGACAGGTTCTCTACGAGCAGTACTTC.

The CDR3 protein is CTSRLARGDQETQYF. The CDR3 bases are TGTACCAGCAGGCTCGCTAGGGGGGACCAAGAGACCCAGTACTTC. This chain links TRBV7-2 with TRBJ2-5; the D call may be TRBD1 or TRBD2 (6 bases each). The CDR3 consists of 15 residues. Trimming removed 6 bases at V and 0 bases at J, with 14 bases between. Germline values: CDR1 SGHTA, CDR2 FQGNSA.

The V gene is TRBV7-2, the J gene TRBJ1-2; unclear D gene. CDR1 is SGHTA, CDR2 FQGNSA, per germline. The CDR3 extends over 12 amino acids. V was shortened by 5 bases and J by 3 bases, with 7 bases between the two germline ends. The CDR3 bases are TGTGCCAGCAGCCAGAGGGACTATGGCTACACCTTC. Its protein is CASSQRDYGYTF. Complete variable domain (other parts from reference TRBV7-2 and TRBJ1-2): GAGVSQSPSNKVTEKGKDVELRCDPISGHTALYWYRQSLGQGLEFLIYFQGNSAPDKSGLPSDRFSAERTGGSVSTLTIQRTQQEDSAVYLCASSQRDYGYTFGSGTRLTVV.

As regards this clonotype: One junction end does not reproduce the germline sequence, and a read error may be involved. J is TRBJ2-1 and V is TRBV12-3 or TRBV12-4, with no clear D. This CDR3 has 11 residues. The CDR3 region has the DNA TGTGCCAGCAGTTGGGGTAATGGGCAGTTCTTC. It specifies CASSWGNGQFF.